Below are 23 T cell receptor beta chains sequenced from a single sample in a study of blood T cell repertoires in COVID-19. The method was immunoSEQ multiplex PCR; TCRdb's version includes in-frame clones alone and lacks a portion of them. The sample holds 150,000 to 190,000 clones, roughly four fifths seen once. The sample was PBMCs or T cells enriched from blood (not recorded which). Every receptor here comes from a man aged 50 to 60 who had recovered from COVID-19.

The CDR3 loop reads CASSQTDYEQYF. CDR3 sequence (DNA): TGTGCCAGCAGCCAGACAGACTACGAGCAGTACTTC. The rearrangement uses TRBV6-2 or TRBV6-3 and TRBJ2-7, with D perhaps matching TRBD1 (5 bases). There are 12 residues in the CDR3. Germline V gene sequence: CDR1 MNHEY, CDR2 SVGEGT. V lost 6 bases, J lost 3 bases, and 9 bases lay in between.

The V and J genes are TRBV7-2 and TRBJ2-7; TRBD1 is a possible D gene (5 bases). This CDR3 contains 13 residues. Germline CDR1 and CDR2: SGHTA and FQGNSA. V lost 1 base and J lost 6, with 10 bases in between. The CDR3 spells CASSLVGRGEQYF. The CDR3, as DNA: TGTGCCAGCAGCTTAGTTGGTAGGGGCGAGCAGTACTTC.

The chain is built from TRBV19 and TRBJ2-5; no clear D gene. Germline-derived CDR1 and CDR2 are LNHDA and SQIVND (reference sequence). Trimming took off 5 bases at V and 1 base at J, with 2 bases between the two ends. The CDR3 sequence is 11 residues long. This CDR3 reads CASSRQETQYF. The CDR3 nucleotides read TGTGCCAGTAGTCGCCAAGAGACCCAGTACTTC.

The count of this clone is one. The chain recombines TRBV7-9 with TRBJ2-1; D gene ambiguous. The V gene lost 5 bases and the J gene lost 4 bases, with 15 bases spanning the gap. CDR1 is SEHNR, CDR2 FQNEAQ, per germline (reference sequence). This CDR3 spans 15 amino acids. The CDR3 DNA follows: TGTGCCAGCAGCGGAGACCCGGTTGTGTACAATGAGCAGTTCTTC. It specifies CASSGDPVVYNEQFF.

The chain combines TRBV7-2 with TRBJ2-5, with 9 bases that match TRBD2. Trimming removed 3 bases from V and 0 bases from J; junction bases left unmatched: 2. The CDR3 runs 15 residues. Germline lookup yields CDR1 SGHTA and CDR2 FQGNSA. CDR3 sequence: CASSLGTSNQETQYF. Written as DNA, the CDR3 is TGTGCCAGCAGCTTGGGGACTAGCAACCAAGAGACCCAGTACTTC.

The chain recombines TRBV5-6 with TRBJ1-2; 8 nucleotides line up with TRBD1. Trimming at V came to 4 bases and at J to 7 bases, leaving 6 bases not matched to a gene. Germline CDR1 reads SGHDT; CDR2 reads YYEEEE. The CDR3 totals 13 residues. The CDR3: CASSTTGVVGYTF. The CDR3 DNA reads TGTGCCAGCAGCACGACAGGGGTTGTTGGCTACACCTTC.

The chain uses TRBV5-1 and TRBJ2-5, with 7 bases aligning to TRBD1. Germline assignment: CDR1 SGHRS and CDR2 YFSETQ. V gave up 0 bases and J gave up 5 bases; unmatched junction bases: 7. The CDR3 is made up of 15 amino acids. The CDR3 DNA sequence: TGCGCCAGCAGCTTGGCCGAGAGGGGGCAGGAGACCCAGTACTTC. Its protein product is CASSLAERGQETQYF.

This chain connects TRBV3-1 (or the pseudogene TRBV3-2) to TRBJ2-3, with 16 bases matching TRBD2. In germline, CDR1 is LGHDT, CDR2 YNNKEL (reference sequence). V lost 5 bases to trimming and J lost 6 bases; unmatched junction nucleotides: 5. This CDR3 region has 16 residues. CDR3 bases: TGTGCCAGCAGCATAGGGACTAGCGGGGGGGCGGATACGCAGTATTTT. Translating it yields CASSIGTSGGADTQYF.

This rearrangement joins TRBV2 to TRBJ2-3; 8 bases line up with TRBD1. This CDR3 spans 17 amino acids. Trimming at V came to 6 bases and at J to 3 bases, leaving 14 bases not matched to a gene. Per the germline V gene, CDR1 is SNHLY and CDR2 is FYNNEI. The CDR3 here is CASRAMWTGKLTDTQYF. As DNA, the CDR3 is TGTGCCAGCAGAGCTATGTGGACAGGGAAGCTAACAGATACGCAGTATTTT. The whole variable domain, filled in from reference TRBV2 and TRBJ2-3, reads EPEVTQTPSHQVTQMGQEVILRCVPISNHLYFYWYRQILGQKVEFLVSFYNNEISEKSEIFDDQFSVERPDGSNFTLKIRSTKLEDSAMYFCASRAMWTGKLTDTQYFGPGTRLTVL.

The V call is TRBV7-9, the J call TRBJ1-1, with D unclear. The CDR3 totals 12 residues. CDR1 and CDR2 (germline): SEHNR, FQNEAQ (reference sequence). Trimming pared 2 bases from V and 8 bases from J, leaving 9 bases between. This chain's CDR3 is CASSLSWREAFF. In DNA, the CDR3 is TGTGCCAGCAGCTTATCGTGGAGAGAAGCTTTCTTT.

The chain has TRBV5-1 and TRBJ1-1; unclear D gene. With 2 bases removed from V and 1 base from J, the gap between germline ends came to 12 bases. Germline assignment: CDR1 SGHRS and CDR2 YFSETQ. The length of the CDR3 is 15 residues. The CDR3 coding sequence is TGCGCCAGCAGCTTTGTTACCAGCGAGAACACTGAAGCTTTCTTT. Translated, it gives CASSFVTSENTEAFF.

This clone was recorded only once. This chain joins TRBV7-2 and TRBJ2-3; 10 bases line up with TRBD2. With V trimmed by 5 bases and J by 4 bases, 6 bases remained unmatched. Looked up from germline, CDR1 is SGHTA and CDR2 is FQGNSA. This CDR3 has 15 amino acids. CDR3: CASSPQSGGADTQYF. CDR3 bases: TGTGCCAGCAGCCCCCAGAGCGGGGGGGCAGATACGCAGTATTTT.

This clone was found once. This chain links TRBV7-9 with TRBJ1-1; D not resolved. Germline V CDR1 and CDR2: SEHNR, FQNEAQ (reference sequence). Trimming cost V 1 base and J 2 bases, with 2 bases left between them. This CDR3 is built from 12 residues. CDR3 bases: TGTGCCAGCAGCTTAGTAAACACTGAAGCTTTCTTT. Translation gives CASSLVNTEAFF.

CDR3 coding DNA: TGTGCCAGCAGCCAAGGCGGGTTCTCTGGAAACACCATATATTTT. It is translated as CASSQGGFSGNTIYF. V and J are TRBV3-1 (or the pseudogene TRBV3-2) and TRBJ1-3, with D unclear. CDR3 length: 15 residues. Trimming took 1 base from V and 0 from J, leaving 7 bases between them. Germline CDR1 is LGHDT and CDR2 is YNNKEL (reference sequence).

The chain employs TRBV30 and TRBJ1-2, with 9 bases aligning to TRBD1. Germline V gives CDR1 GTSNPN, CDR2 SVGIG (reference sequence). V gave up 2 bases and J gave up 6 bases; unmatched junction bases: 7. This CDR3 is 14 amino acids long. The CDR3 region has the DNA TGTGCCTGGAGTCTTCCGGGACAGGGACATGGCTACACCTTC. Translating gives CAWSLPGQGHGYTF.

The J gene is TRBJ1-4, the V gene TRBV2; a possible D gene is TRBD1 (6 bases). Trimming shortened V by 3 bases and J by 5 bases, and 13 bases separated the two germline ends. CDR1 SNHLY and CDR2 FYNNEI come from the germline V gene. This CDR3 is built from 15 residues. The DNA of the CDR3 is TGTGCCAGCAGTGACGGACAGAACCGGAATGAAAAACTGTTTTTT. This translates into CASSDGQNRNEKLFF.

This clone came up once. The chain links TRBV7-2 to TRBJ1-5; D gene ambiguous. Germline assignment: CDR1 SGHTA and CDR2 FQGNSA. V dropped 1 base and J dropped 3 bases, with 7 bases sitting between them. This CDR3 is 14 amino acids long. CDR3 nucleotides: TGTGCCAGCAGCTTAGAACACATCAATCAGCCCCAGCATTTT. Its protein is CASSLEHINQPQHF.

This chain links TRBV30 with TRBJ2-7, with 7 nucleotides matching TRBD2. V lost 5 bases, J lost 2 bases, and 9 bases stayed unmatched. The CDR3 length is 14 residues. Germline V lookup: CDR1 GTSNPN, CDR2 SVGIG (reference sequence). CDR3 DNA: TGTGCCTGGGGCCCGGGGGGAGGGACCTACGAGCAGTACTTC. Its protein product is CAWGPGGGTYEQYF.

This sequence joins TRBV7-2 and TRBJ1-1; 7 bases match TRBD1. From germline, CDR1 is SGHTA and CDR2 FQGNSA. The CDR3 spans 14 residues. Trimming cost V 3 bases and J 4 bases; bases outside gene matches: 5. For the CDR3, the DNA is TGTGCCAGCAGCTTTCGACAGGGTGGCACTGAAGCTTTCTTT. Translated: CASSFRQGGTEAFF.

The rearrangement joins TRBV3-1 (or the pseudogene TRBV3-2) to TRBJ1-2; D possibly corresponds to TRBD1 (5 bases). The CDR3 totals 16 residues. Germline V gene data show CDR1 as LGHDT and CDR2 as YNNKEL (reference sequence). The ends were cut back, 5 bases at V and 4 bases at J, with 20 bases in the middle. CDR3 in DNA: TGTGCCAGCAGCACTCACAAAAGGGCAGACAGCTATGGCTACACCTTC. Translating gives CASSTHKRADSYGYTF.

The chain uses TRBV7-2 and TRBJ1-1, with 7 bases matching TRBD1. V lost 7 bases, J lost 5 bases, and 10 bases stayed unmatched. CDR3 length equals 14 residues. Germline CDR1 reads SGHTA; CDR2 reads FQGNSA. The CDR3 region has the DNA TGTGCCAGCATGCTCAAGACAGGGTCAACTGAAGCTTTCTTT. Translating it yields CASMLKTGSTEAFF.

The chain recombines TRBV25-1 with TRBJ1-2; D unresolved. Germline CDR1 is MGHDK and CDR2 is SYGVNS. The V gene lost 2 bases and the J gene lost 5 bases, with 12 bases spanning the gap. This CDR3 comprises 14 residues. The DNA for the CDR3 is TGTGCCAGCAGTGAAATGGAGGGCGGGTATGGCTACACCTTC. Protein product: CASSEMEGGYGYTF.

The CDR3 spells CSASYRGGYNEQFF. The CDR3 DNA is TGCAGTGCTAGTTACAGGGGCGGCTACAATGAGCAGTTCTTC. The chain recombines TRBV20-1 with TRBJ2-1, with TRBD1 matching 7 bases. The junction had 5 bases not matched to a gene; V was cut back by 3 bases and J by 3 bases. Germline CDR1 DFQATT, CDR2 SNEGSKA (reference sequence). This CDR3 comprises 14 residues.